The text below deals with one T cell receptor (beta chain). No antigen is known for it. A much larger clonotype is one base distant, so this may be a read error. The data originate from a study of T cells after yellow fever vaccination. Germline-derived CDR1 and CDR2 are SGHAT and FQNNGV. The length of the CDR3 is 18 residues. TCRdb called the 5' RACE reads again in MiXCR, with one record for every CDR3 protein. Of about 75,000 distinct CDR3 sequences listed, 7.3% are singletons. Notes on the study in general: Post-booster samples contained most primary-vaccination clones (approximately 96% CD4, less than 90% CD8).

The specimen comprised CD8+ T cells sorted from PBMCs, sampled 9 to 10 days after the first yellow fever vaccination. The source of this sequence is a man in his late teens or twenties who received the YFV17D yellow fever vaccine. The chain has TRBV11-2 and TRBJ2-1, with D possibly being TRBD1 (5 bases). The CDR3 DNA follows: TGTGCCAGCATCTTAGTACGGACCAGGGAATGGGCAAAAAATGAGCAGTTCTTC. It yields the protein CASILVRTREWAKNEQFF.